These 27 T cell receptor beta chains were all obtained from the same sample, sequenced in a study of beta chain features in type 1 diabetes. Expressed TCRB transcripts got sequenced, as all isolated RNA was reverse transcribed. Here immunoSEQ multiplex PCR was the method, and the copy in TCRdb shows in-frame clones only, minus some. The sample holds 250,000 to 300,000 clones, under 8.5% seen once. Source material: central memory CD4+ T cells from blood. The receptors were sampled from a woman in her late teens or twenties in good health.

This clone was counted between two and nine times. V is TRBV11-2 and J is TRBJ2-3; maybe TRBD2 (5 bases). V gave up 0 bases and J gave up 3 bases, with 7 bases separating them. The germline V gene encodes CDR1 SGHAT and CDR2 FQNNGV. This CDR3 contains 14 residues. The CDR3 loop is CASSLDRGTDTQYF. In DNA, the CDR3 is TGTGCCAGCAGCTTAGATCGCGGGACAGATACGCAGTATTTT.

The chain carries TRBV7-3 and TRBJ2-2; TRBD2 aligns across 11 bases. The CDR3 runs to 16 residues. Germline V gives CDR1 SGHTA, CDR2 FQGTGA. V gave up 1 base and J gave up 2 bases; unmatched junction bases: 0. CDR3 region: CASSLRLAGNTGELFF. The CDR3 bases are TGTGCCAGCAGCTTAAGACTAGCGGGAAACACCGGGGAGCTGTTTTTT. Variable domain in full (rest from reference TRBV7-3 and TRBJ2-2): GAGVSQTPSNKVTEKGKYVELRCDPISGHTALYWYRQSLGQGPEFLIYFQGTGAADDSGLPNDRFFAVRPEGSVSTLKIQRTERGDSAVYLCASSLRLAGNTGELFFGEGSRLTVL.

Only a few counts were recorded for this clone. The chain uses TRBV6-5 and TRBJ1-2, with D possibly being TRBD1 (5 bases). The CDR3 has 13 residues. V was pared by 7 bases and J by 7 bases, with 16 bases between. Germline loops: CDR1 MNHEY, CDR2 SVGAGI. The CDR3 spells CASTKQEGSGYTF. Here the CDR3 DNA reads TGTGCCAGCACCAAACAGGAGGGGAGTGGCTACACCTTC.

In its sample, this clone was seen many times. The chain links TRBV28 to TRBJ2-1; TRBD2 matches 9 bases. The CDR3 covers 16 residues. The V gene's germline CDR1 is MDHEN and CDR2 SYDVKM. Trimming at V came to 7 bases and at J to 8 bases, leaving 15 bases not matched to a gene. In DNA form, the CDR3 reads TGTGCCAGCATGTCCTCTTCAGCGGGGGGCCGCGATGAGCAGTTCTTC. Its protein is CASMSSSAGGRDEQFF. Complete variable domain (other parts from reference TRBV28 and TRBJ2-1): DVKVTQSSRYLVKRTGEKVFLECVQDMDHENMFWYRQDPGLGLRLIYFSYDVKMKEKGDIPEGYSVSREKKERFSLILESASTNQTSMYLCASMSSSAGGRDEQFFGPGTRLTVL.

V usage is TRBV7-9 and J usage is TRBJ2-4, with D possibly matching TRBD1 (6 bases). This CDR3 contains 14 residues. V was cut by 3 bases and J by 2 bases, with 8 bases left in between. CDR1 is SEHNR, CDR2 FQNEAQ, per germline (reference sequence). As DNA, the CDR3 is TGTGCCAGCAGCTTTCAGGGGACCAAAAACATTCAGTACTTC. Translation gives CASSFQGTKNIQYF. Full variable domain (rest looked up from reference TRBV7-9 and TRBJ2-4): DTGVSQNPRHKITKRGQNVTFRCDPISEHNRLYWYRQTLGQGPEFLTYFQNEAQLEKSRLLSDRFSAERPKGSFSTLEIQRTEQGDSAMYLCASSFQGTKNIQYFGAGTRLSVL.

This clone showed up just a few times. CDR3: CSVVLGAETNEKLFF. The CDR3 region has the DNA TGCAGCGTTGTTCTGGGGGCCGAAACTAATGAAAAACTGTTTTTT. The chain is built from TRBV29-1 and TRBJ1-4, with a weak D call TRBD1 (6 bases). Germline V gene lookup returns CDR1 SQVTM and CDR2 ANQGSEA. This CDR3 spans 15 amino acids. V lost 4 bases and J lost 1, with 13 bases in between.

The chain recombines TRBV5-1 with TRBJ2-5, with D unclear. Deletions cut 0 bases from V and 2 bases from J, with 8 bases between. The CDR3 runs to 14 residues. CDR1 and CDR2 (germline): SGHRS, YFSETQ. The CDR3 here is CASSLGQVQETQYF. The CDR3 DNA reads as TGCGCCAGCAGCTTGGGCCAGGTACAAGAGACCCAGTACTTC.

This clone came up a few times. The CDR3 sequence: CASSSQPRTEQYF. In DNA, the CDR3 is TGTGCCAGCAGCTCCCAGCCTCGGACCGAGCAGTACTTC. The chain combines TRBV9 with TRBJ2-7, with D unclear. This CDR3 has 13 amino acids. From germline, CDR1 is SGDLS and CDR2 YYNGEE. Trimming stripped 4 bases from V and 6 bases from J, with 14 bases between.

This clone has only a few counts. This chain links TRBV29-1 with TRBJ2-3; the match to TRBD2 covers 11 bases. V lost 3 bases to trimming and J lost 0 bases; unmatched junction nucleotides: 5. The germline V gene encodes CDR1 SQVTM and CDR2 ANQGSEA. CDR3 size: 16 residues. The CDR3 is CSVDPWTSGSTDTQYF. The CDR3 region has the DNA TGCAGCGTTGACCCCTGGACTAGCGGGAGCACAGATACGCAGTATTTT.

This clone was found many times. The V call is TRBV7-9, the J call TRBJ2-5; either TRBD1 or TRBD2 may supply D (5 bases each). Germline assignment: CDR1 SEHNR and CDR2 FQNEAQ (reference sequence). With 11 bases removed from V and 5 bases from J, the gap between germline ends came to 15 bases. CDR3 size: 12 residues. This CDR3 is CAGEGSGETQYF. Here the CDR3 DNA reads TGTGCCGGAGAGGGCTCAGGGGAGACCCAGTACTTC.

There are a few counts of this clone. The gene calls are TRBV7-3 and TRBJ2-1, with D perhaps being TRBD1 or TRBD2 (5 bases each). Trimming cost V 4 bases and J 2 bases, with 12 bases left between them. Germline lookup yields CDR1 SGHTA and CDR2 FQGTGA. The CDR3 consists of 15 residues. CDR3 nucleotide sequence: TGTGCCAGCAGCTCCGGCGTGGGGGCCTACAATGAGCAGTTCTTC. This codes for CASSSGVGAYNEQFF. Full variable domain (rest looked up from reference TRBV7-3 and TRBJ2-1): GAGVSQTPSNKVTEKGKYVELRCDPISGHTALYWYRQSLGQGPEFLIYFQGTGAADDSGLPNDRFFAVRPEGSVSTLKIQRTERGDSAVYLCASSSGVGAYNEQFFGPGTRLTVL.

This clone was observed a few times. The chain joins TRBV27 to TRBJ1-2; 9 nucleotides match TRBD1. Losses at the gene ends were 5 bases for V and 4 bases for J; bases not matched to a gene: 11. Per the germline V gene, CDR1 is MNHEY and CDR2 is SMNVEV (reference sequence). The CDR3 loop spans 16 amino acids. This chain's CDR3 is CASSPRWTGAGYGYTF. CDR3 sequence (DNA): TGTGCCAGCAGTCCAAGATGGACAGGGGCCGGCTATGGCTACACCTTC.

This clone was found a few times. The J gene is TRBJ2-3, the V gene TRBV11-2; possibly TRBD2 for D (5 bases). The CDR3 has 16 amino acids. Germline V gene sequence: CDR1 SGHAT, CDR2 FQNNGV. Between the trimmed V and J ends, which lost 6 bases and 2 bases, there was a span of 18 bases. The CDR3 spells CASSLRAITDTDTQYF. Here the CDR3 DNA reads TGTGCCAGCAGTTTGCGGGCCATCACTGACACAGATACGCAGTATTTT.

This clone was seen a handful of times. The chain links TRBV19 to TRBJ2-2; D perhaps matches TRBD1 (7 bases). CDR1 is LNHDA, CDR2 SQIVND, per germline (reference sequence). The ends were cut back, 6 bases at V and 4 bases at J, with 12 bases in the middle. The CDR3 is made up of 14 amino acids. The CDR3 is CASRVRGVTGELFF. The CDR3 DNA is TGTGCCAGTAGAGTCAGGGGGGTCACCGGGGAGCTGTTTTTT.

This clone occurred a few times. The gene calls are TRBV4-2 and TRBJ2-3; 10 nucleotides match TRBD1. Germline V gives CDR1 LGHNA, CDR2 YNFKEQ. Unmatched junction bases numbered 6, after V lost 3 bases and J lost 0 bases. The CDR3 has 17 amino acids. The CDR3 reads CASSHGRQGASTDTQYF. For the CDR3, the DNA is TGTGCCAGCAGCCATGGCCGACAGGGGGCGAGCACAGATACGCAGTATTTT.

The chain couples TRBV19 to TRBJ1-2, with 8 nucleotides matching TRBD1. V lost 5 bases and J lost 4; bases outside the gene matches: 9. Germline CDR1 LNHDA, CDR2 SQIVND (reference sequence). CDR3 size: 15 residues. The CDR3 sequence is CASSLRQGQGYGYTF. The CDR3 DNA reads TGTGCCAGTAGTCTCCGACAGGGGCAGGGCTATGGCTACACCTTC. Full variable domain (outside the CDR3, taken from reference TRBV19 and TRBJ1-2): DGGITQSPKYLFRKEGQNVTLSCEQNLNHDAMYWYRQDPGQGLRLIYYSQIVNDFQKGDIAEGYSVSREKKESFPLTVTSAQKNPTAFYLCASSLRQGQGYGYTFGSGTRLTVV.

Comments on this clone: The same CDR3 also results from other DNA sequences found in this sample. The chain uses TRBV7-3 and TRBJ2-3; D perhaps matches TRBD2 (7 bases). Trimming cost V 5 bases and J 6 bases, with 12 bases left between them. The germline V gene encodes CDR1 SGHTA and CDR2 FQGTGA. The CDR3 extends over 13 amino acids. The CDR3 loop reads CASSLAGADTQYF. CDR3 sequence (DNA): TGTGCCAGCAGCCTCGCGGGGGCGGATACGCAGTATTTT.

The genes are TRBV4-1 and TRBJ2-5, with D maybe TRBD2 (6 bases). CDR1 and CDR2 from the germline V gene are MGHRA and YSYEKL. The V gene lost 5 bases and the J gene lost 14 bases, with 24 bases spanning the gap. This CDR3 has 14 residues. CDR3 sequence reads: CASSATGMGLVIYF. The DNA for the CDR3 is TGCGCCAGCAGCGCAACTGGGATGGGACTTGTAATCTACTTC.

The chain is built from TRBV18 and TRBJ1-2; TRBD1 matches 8 bases. The CDR3 covers 13 residues. Germline CDR1 and CDR2: KGHSH and LQKENI. The J segment lost 2 bases and the V segment lost 9 bases, leaving 5 bases of the junction unmatched. In DNA form, the CDR3 reads TGTGCCAGTTCAGGGGGCGTGAACTATGGCTACACCTTC. Translating it yields CASSGGVNYGYTF. Filled out from reference TRBV18 and TRBJ1-2, the complete variable domain reads NAGVMQNPRHLVRRRGQEARLRCSPMKGHSHVYWYRQLPEEGLKFMVYLQKENIIDESGMPKERFSAEFPKEGPSILRIQQVVRGDSAAYFCASSGGVNYGYTFGSGTRLTVV.

The chain employs TRBV7-7 and TRBJ2-2; D call uncertain. Germline V gene lookup returns CDR1 SSHAT and CDR2 FNYEAQ (reference sequence). V was cut by 5 bases and J by 6 bases, with 10 bases left in between. The CDR3 totals 13 residues. CDR3 bases: TGTGCCAGCAGCCCGCGACAAGCCGGGGAGCTGTTTTTT. Translated, it gives CASSPRQAGELFF.

CDR3 protein: CASSSPGQGRAGELFF. Written as DNA, the CDR3 is TGTGCCAGCAGTTCACCGGGACAGGGGAGGGCCGGGGAGCTGTTTTTT. The V and J genes are TRBV6-6 and TRBJ2-2; TRBD1 matches at 10 bases. The CDR3 has 16 amino acids. Germline CDR1 and CDR2: MNHNY and SVGAGI (reference sequence). After removal of 4 bases from V and 6 bases from J, the junction contained 8 bases not matched to a gene.

This clone has just a few counts. The CDR3 DNA follows: TGTGCCAGCTCACCGCGGGTGTTGGGGAGGGACACTGAAGCTTTCTTT. Its protein is CASSPRVLGRDTEAFF. V is TRBV18 and J is TRBJ1-1; no clear D. Per the germline V gene, CDR1 is KGHSH and CDR2 is LQKENI. V was shortened by 3 bases and J by 3 bases, with 17 bases between the two germline ends. The CDR3 consists of 16 residues.

The chain couples TRBV14 to TRBJ1-6, with D unresolved. Germline assignment: CDR1 SGHDN and CDR2 FVKESK. Trimming took off 4 bases at V and 6 bases at J, with 19 bases between the two ends. The CDR3 consists of 17 residues. DNA for the CDR3: TGTGCCAGCAGCCCAAGACTCGGCTACAGCATTAATTCACCCCTCCACTTT. Its protein product is CASSPRLGYSINSPLHF.

The rearrangement links TRBV7-9 to TRBJ1-1; 8 bases are a match to TRBD1. Germline trimming cut 5 bases from V and 3 bases from J; bases unmatched to any gene: 11. The germline V gene has CDR1 SEHNR and CDR2 FQNEAQ (reference sequence). CDR3 length: 16 amino acids. Here the CDR3 DNA reads TGTGCCAGCAGCCCAACAGGGGGGTCATGGGACACTGAAGCTTTCTTT. This sequence encodes CASSPTGGSWDTEAFF.

The chain combines TRBV18 with TRBJ2-2; TRBD1 might be the D (6 bases). The V end was cut by 4 bases, the J end by 5 bases, with 11 bases between. Germline values: CDR1 KGHSH, CDR2 LQKENI. The CDR3 extends over 14 amino acids. CDR3 sequence: CASSQEQGTGELFF. CDR3 nucleotides: TGTGCCAGCTCACAGGAACAGGGAACCGGGGAGCTGTTTTTT.

This chain connects TRBV4-3 to TRBJ2-5, with 9 bases matching TRBD2. There are 15 residues in the CDR3. The V gene end was trimmed by 3 bases and the J gene end by 5 bases; junction bases not matched to a gene: 7. Germline V gene data show CDR1 as LGHNA and CDR2 as YSLEER. The CDR3, as DNA: TGCGCCAGCAGCCAGCGGGGGGGCGGTGGCGAGACCCAGTACTTC. It is translated as CASSQRGGGGETQYF.

This clone showed up just once. V usage is TRBV11-2 and J usage is TRBJ1-1, with TRBD1 as a possible D gene (5 bases). The V gene's germline CDR1 is SGHAT and CDR2 FQNNGV. The V gene lost 3 bases and the J gene lost 1 base, with 9 bases spanning the gap. The CDR3 consists of 14 residues. CDR3 coding DNA: TGTGCCAGCAGCTTTGGTAGGGGGAACACTGAAGCTTTCTTT. Translating it yields CASSFGRGNTEAFF.